This is a list of T cell receptor beta chains from one sample in a study of shared clonotypes between healthy human individuals. The data were produced by immunoSEQ multiplex PCR, yet TCRdb's version contains in-frame clones alone and is incomplete. The sample consists of 700,000 to 950,000 clones, just over 95% of them appearing once. Sequenced input: naive CD8+ T cells sorted from blood. The receptors were gathered from a man aged 30 to 45 in good health. Both conserved end residues are part of each CDR3. The order of the fields is CDR3 DNA, CDR3 protein, V gene, J gene, CDR3 length, D gene, clone size. The D gene is left open where the match is weak. The size field is filled for only some rows; it gives once, few, many or a size class.

DNA: TGTGCCAGCAGTATGGGACTAGCGGGAGTGAGAGAGCAGTACTTC
CDR3: CASSMGLAGVREQYF
V: TRBV27
J: TRBJ2-7
length: 15
D: TRBD2
size: once

DNA: TGTGCCAGCAGTTTAGGGTCATCTGAGTACTTC
CDR3: CASSLGSSEYF
V: TRBV28
J: TRBJ2-7
length: 11
D: NA
size: NA

DNA: TGTGCCAGCAGCTCCCTTGCTGGGGGGAGGAACACTGAAGCTTTCTTT
CDR3: CASSSLAGGRNTEAFF
V: TRBV13
J: TRBJ1-1
length: 16
D: NA
size: NA

DNA: TGCGCCAGCAGTGATTCCGGGACAGGGGACTACAATGAGCAGTTCTTC
CDR3: CASSDSGTGDYNEQFF
V: TRBV10-1
J: TRBJ2-1
length: 16
D: TRBD1
size: NA

DNA: TGTGCCAGCAGCTTAGGCAGAACGGCGAACACTGAAGCTTTCTTT
CDR3: CASSLGRTANTEAFF
V: TRBV11-2
J: TRBJ1-1
length: 15
D: NA
size: NA

DNA: TGTGCCAGCAGCAAGGACCGAGCCTACGAGCAGTACTTC
CDR3: CASSKDRAYEQYF
V: TRBV13
J: TRBJ2-7
length: 13
D: NA
size: NA

DNA: TGTGCCAGCAGCTTATCCCTAGGTGGTCCCGGGGAGCTGTTTTTT
CDR3: CASSLSLGGPGELFF
V: TRBV28
J: TRBJ2-2
length: 15
D: NA
size: NA

DNA: TGTGCCAGCAGCCAATTCAGTGACAGATACACTGAAGCTTTCTTT
CDR3: CASSQFSDRYTEAFF
V: TRBV16
J: TRBJ1-1
length: 15
D: NA
size: NA

DNA: TGTGCCAGCAGTTTAGTGGGACAGGGGATTTACGAGCAGTACTTC
CDR3: CASSLVGQGIYEQYF
V: TRBV5-4
J: TRBJ2-7
length: 15
D: TRBD1
size: once

DNA: TGTGCCAGCACCAGTGCCACAGATACGCAGTATTTT
CDR3: CASTSATDTQYF
V: TRBV9
J: TRBJ2-3
length: 12
D: NA
size: NA

DNA: TGTGCCAGCAGTCCGCGACGGACGGAAGAAGCTTTCTTT
CDR3: CASSPRRTEEAFF
V: TRBV6-6
J: TRBJ1-1
length: 13
D: NA
size: NA

DNA: TGTGCCAGTCGGCTCCAGGGGGATTACGAGCAGTACTTC
CDR3: CASRLQGDYEQYF
V: TRBV19
J: TRBJ2-7
length: 13
D: TRBD1
size: NA

DNA: TGTGCCATCACGAAGATAGCGGGAGCGGGGAATGAGCAGTTCTTC
CDR3: CAITKIAGAGNEQFF
V: TRBV10-3
J: TRBJ2-1
length: 15
D: TRBD2
size: NA

DNA: TGCGCCAGCAGCCAAGAGGGGGTAGAACTGTTTTTT
CDR3: CASSQEGVELFF
V: TRBV4-1
J: TRBJ1-4
length: 12
D: NA
size: NA

DNA: TGTGCCAGCACCTTATACGGGGGGCACAATCAGCCCCAGCATTTT
CDR3: CASTLYGGHNQPQHF
V: TRBV27
J: TRBJ1-5
length: 15
D: NA
size: NA